This T cell receptor (beta chain) stems from a study of PD-1 blockade in classical Hodgkin lymphoma. Indicated time point: cycle 4 day 1 (C4D1), after 6 weeks of nivolumab. Every patient had relapsed following autologous stem cell transplantation, and cohorts differed in brentuximab vedotin exposure. Investigators obtained CD8+ T cells from thawed PBMCs by magnetic negative selection. Using immunoSEQ multiplex PCR, the repertoire was profiled, and TCRdb retains in-frame clones only, with some absent. The sample has about 8,100 clones; approximately 80% are singletons. This clone was recorded only once. The germline V gene has CDR1 SGHNT and CDR2 YYREEE (reference sequence). The CDR3 contains 16 residues. The V segment lost 4 bases and the J segment 4 bases; nucleotides outside the gene matches: 13.

The clonotype was recovered from a human donor with classical Hodgkin lymphoma. This chain joins TRBV5-4 and TRBJ2-7, with 8 bases aligning to TRBD1. The specimen was CD8+ T cells from blood, collected before the fourth cycle of nivolumab. The CDR3 sequence is CASSPWAGTGFYEQYF. The CDR3 region has the DNA TGTGCCAGCAGCCCTTGGGCCGGGACAGGATTTTACGAGCAGTACTTC.